This entry is about one TCR beta chain. The sample is drawn from a study of T cell changes during pregnancy in multiple sclerosis. Here immunoSEQ multiplex PCR was the method, and the copy in TCRdb shows in-frame clones only, minus some. The table records tens of thousands of clones, 92% of them present only once. Germline CDR1 MNHEY, CDR2 SMNVEV (reference sequence). This CDR3 has 14 amino acids. V lost 10 bases to trimming and J lost 8 bases; unmatched junction nucleotides: 15. This clonotype was obtained from a female donor with multiple sclerosis, enrolled in a pregnancy study. The source material was CD4+ T cells from peripheral blood mononuclear cells, sampled in the second trimester of pregnancy. The V gene is TRBV27, the J gene TRBJ1-2; 8 positions match TRBD1. The CDR3 region has the DNA TGTGCCACCACCCCGACGACAGGGGTGGGGGGCTACACCTTC. Translated: CATTPTTGVGGYTF.